In its sample, the clone carrying this TCR beta chain was seen many times. Each CDR3 protein is one row after TCRdb ran MiXCR on the 5' RACE reads. Counted here are 220,000 or so distinct CDR3 sequences, 10% to 13% occurring once; the ten biggest clones make up approximately 20%. This specimen comes from a study of CD8 T cells in ankylosing spondylitis. Sequenced input: blood, either unsorted or a sorted T cell fraction (not recorded which). This receptor was obtained from a male donor with ankylosing spondylitis or in good health (not recorded which).

The CDR3 DNA follows: TGCGCCAGCAGCTTACAGGGTCTCTCCTACAATGAGCAGTTCTTC. Protein: CASSLQGLSYNEQFF. This rearrangement joins TRBV5-1 to TRBJ2-1; possibly TRBD1 for D (6 bases). The CDR3 contains 15 residues. The V gene's germline CDR1 is SGHRS and CDR2 YFSETQ. V lost 2 bases to trimming and J lost 0 bases, with 9 bases between them.